The 22 T cell receptor beta chains presented below share a single source sample, sequenced in a study of blood T cell repertoires in COVID-19. Libraries were prepared by immunoSEQ multiplex PCR; TCRdb keeps only in-frame clonotypes and omits some of them. The sample shows under 250,000 clones, about 85% of them seen only once. The material sequenced was peripheral blood. All receptors come from a man between 45 and 60 years old who had recovered from COVID-19.

The chain links TRBV6-6 to TRBJ2-5, with 9 bases aligning to TRBD2. Germline CDR1 is MNHNY and CDR2 is SVGAGI (reference sequence). Trimming removed 5 bases from V and 1 base from J; junction bases left unmatched: 5. The CDR3 has 15 residues. The CDR3 nucleotides are TGTGCCAGCAGTCCTCAGACTAGCGGCCAAGAGACCCAGTACTTC. Translating it yields CASSPQTSGQETQYF.

J is TRBJ1-5 and V is TRBV6-5; 9 nucleotides match TRBD1. Germline CDR1 MNHEY, CDR2 SVGAGI. The CDR3 runs to 15 residues. Unmatched junction bases numbered 9, after V lost 6 bases and J lost 6 bases. CDR3 in DNA: TGTGCCAGCAGCAAACAGGGGGCAGGGGGTCAGCCCCAGCATTTT. Residues: CASSKQGAGGQPQHF.

This chain uses TRBV3-1 (or the pseudogene TRBV3-2) with TRBJ2-7, with 12 bases identical to TRBD1. After removal of 1 base from V and 6 bases from J, the junction contained 4 bases not matched to a gene. The CDR3 contains 15 residues. Germline V CDR1 and CDR2: LGHDT, YNNKEL (reference sequence). In DNA, the CDR3 is TGTGCCAGCAGCCAAGGTGGGACAGGGGGCGTCGAGCAGTACTTC. It yields the protein CASSQGGTGGVEQYF.

The CDR3 protein is CASSRGLLLHF. In DNA form, the CDR3 reads TGTGCCAGCAGCCGAGGGCTCCTTCTACACTTT. The chain recombines TRBV11-2 with TRBJ1-6; D is uncertain. Deletions cut 5 bases from V and 19 bases from J, with 15 bases between. CDR1 and CDR2 from the germline V gene are SGHAT and FQNNGV. CDR3 length: 11 amino acids. Supplemented by reference TRBV11-2 and TRBJ1-6, the full variable domain reads EAGVAQSPRYKIIEKRQSVAFWCNPISGHATLYWYQQILGQGPKLLIQFQNNGVVDDSQLPKDRFSAERLKGVDSTLKIQPAKLEDSAVYLCASSRGLLLHFGNGTRLTVT.

The chain recombines TRBV18 with TRBJ1-6; D gene unclear. V dropped 3 bases and J dropped 5 bases, with 8 bases sitting between them. CDR1 is KGHSH, CDR2 LQKENI, per germline. This CDR3 comprises 14 residues. The CDR3 DNA reads as TGTGCCAGCTCACCCTATGAGGATAATTCACCCCTCCACTTT. It yields the protein CASSPYEDNSPLHF.

The chain uses TRBV9 and TRBJ2-1; 7 positions match TRBD2. The CDR3 totals 14 residues. Germline V lookup: CDR1 SGDLS, CDR2 YYNGEE. V was clipped by 4 bases and J by 7 bases; unmatched bases: 8. Written as DNA, the CDR3 is TGTGCCAGCAGCTTCGAGGGAGGGCGTAATGAGCAGTTCTTC. Residues: CASSFEGGRNEQFF.

The V and J genes are TRBV7-2 and TRBJ2-5; TRBD2 matches 7 bases. This CDR3 comprises 14 residues. The trim removed 5 bases at V and 2 bases at J, leaving 5 bases unmatched. CDR1 is SGHTA and CDR2 is FQGNSA in the germline V gene. The CDR3 DNA sequence: TGTGCCAGCAGCCTGGGGGGGGGACAAGAGACCCAGTACTTC. This codes for CASSLGGGQETQYF. The full variable domain, its missing parts supplied by reference TRBV7-2 and TRBJ2-5, is GAGVSQSPSNKVTEKGKDVELRCDPISGHTALYWYRQSLGQGLEFLIYFQGNSAPDKSGLPSDRFSAERTGGSVSTLTIQRTQQEDSAVYLCASSLGGGQETQYFGPGTRLLVL.

This clone was observed a single time. V gene TRBV30 combines with J gene TRBJ2-2; perhaps TRBD1 as D (5 bases). CDR3 size: 16 residues. Trimming stripped 7 bases from V and 6 bases from J, with 24 bases between. Germline V gene sequence: CDR1 GTSNPN, CDR2 SVGIG (reference sequence). The CDR3 sequence is CAYVLRTLHRAGELFF. In DNA form, the CDR3 reads TGTGCCTACGTCCTCCGGACACTCCATCGGGCCGGGGAGCTGTTTTTT.

The chain employs TRBV9 and TRBJ2-3; 7 positions agree with TRBD2. The trim removed 0 bases at V and 3 bases at J, leaving 4 bases unmatched. The CDR3 is 15 residues long. Germline V gene lookup returns CDR1 SGDLS and CDR2 YYNGEE. As DNA, the CDR3 is TGTGCCAGCAGCGTAGGATGGGGGGGGACAGATACGCAGTATTTT. It is translated as CASSVGWGGTDTQYF. Combining the CDR3 with reference TRBV9 and TRBJ2-3 gives the whole variable domain DSGVTQTPKHLITATGQRVTLRCSPRSGDLSVYWYQQSLDQGLQFLIQYYNGEERAKGNILERFSAQQFPDLHSELNLSSLELGDSALYFCASSVGWGGTDTQYFGPGTRLTVL.

V and J are TRBV2 and TRBJ2-2; D may be TRBD1 (6 bases). The length of the CDR3 is 13 residues. Germline loops: CDR1 SNHLY, CDR2 FYNNEI. V was clipped by 7 bases and J by 7 bases, with 13 bases between them. In DNA form, the CDR3 reads TGTGCCAGCACAGTAGGGGGAGACGGGGAGCTGTTTTTT. Translating it yields CASTVGGDGELFF.

The rearrangement uses TRBV3-1 (or the pseudogene TRBV3-2) and TRBJ2-6, with TRBD1 identical over 10 bases. With 6 bases clipped from V and 4 bases from J, the junction kept 9 bases outside the gene matches. The CDR3 loop spans 17 amino acids. CDR1 is LGHDT and CDR2 is YNNKEL in the germline V gene (reference sequence). The CDR3 sequence is CASRAGTGVAGANVLTF. The CDR3 DNA follows: TGTGCCAGCAGGGCCGGGACAGGGGTTGCCGGGGCCAACGTCCTGACTTTC.

This clone was picked up a small number of times. The gene calls are TRBV4-1 and TRBJ2-2, with 11 positions matching TRBD2. The germline V gene encodes CDR1 MGHRA and CDR2 YSYEKL. This CDR3 is built from 16 residues. Trimming removed 1 base from V and 5 bases from J; junction bases left unmatched: 3. The CDR3 region is CASSQASGRRTGELFF. CDR3 coding DNA: TGCGCCAGCAGCCAAGCTAGCGGGAGGAGGACCGGGGAGCTGTTTTTT.

The V call is TRBV5-1, the J call TRBJ2-2; 8 positions agree with TRBD2. The CDR3 runs to 16 residues. J was trimmed by 6 bases and V by 4 bases; bases with no gene match: 11. Looked up from germline, CDR1 is SGHRS and CDR2 is YFSETQ. CDR3 amino acids: CASSPPGLGVAGELFF. DNA for the CDR3: TGCGCCAGCAGCCCGCCGGGACTAGGCGTAGCCGGGGAGCTGTTTTTT.

The chain joins TRBV13 to TRBJ1-4; TRBD1 agrees at 11 bases. The CDR3 is 18 residues long. Germline values: CDR1 PRHDT, CDR2 FYEKMQ (reference sequence). The trim removed 0 bases at V and 7 bases at J, leaving 10 bases unmatched. CDR3 sequence reads: CASSLGPWTGGGGEKLFF. For the CDR3, the DNA is TGTGCCAGCAGCTTAGGCCCGTGGACAGGGGGCGGCGGTGAAAAACTGTTTTTT.

Turning to this clone: Additional DNA sequences in this sample encode the identical CDR3. The CDR3 sequence: CASSQSGSSYEQYF. CDR3 nucleotide sequence: TGCGCCAGCAGCCAGAGCGGGAGCTCCTACGAGCAGTACTTC. V and J are TRBV5-1 and TRBJ2-7; TRBD2 aligns across 8 bases. The germline V gene has CDR1 SGHRS and CDR2 YFSETQ. The CDR3 runs to 14 residues. The J segment lost 0 bases and the V segment lost 4 bases, leaving 3 bases of the junction unmatched.

The gene calls are TRBV7-2 and TRBJ2-4; the D gene is possibly TRBD1 (5 bases). CDR1 is SGHTA, CDR2 FQGNSA, per germline. Trimming pared 5 bases from V and 2 bases from J, leaving 13 bases between. The CDR3 spans 15 residues. This CDR3 is CASSTGPGSKNIQYF. DNA for the CDR3: TGTGCCAGCAGCACAGGCCCAGGGTCCAAAAACATTCAGTACTTC.

J is TRBJ2-1 and V is TRBV15; D remains unclear. Germline CDR1 LNHNV, CDR2 YYDKDF (reference sequence). The CDR3 sequence is 14 residues long. V lost 0 bases, J lost 15 bases, and 18 bases lay in between. The CDR3 DNA reads TGTGCCACCAGCAGAGATCGGGTACGAGAAGGCGCGTTCTTC. This gives the protein CATSRDRVREGAFF. The variable domain in full, with the rest retrieved from reference TRBV15 and TRBJ2-1, is DAMVIQNPRYQVTQFGKPVTLSCSQTLNHNVMYWYQQKSSQAPKLLFHYYDKDFNNEADTPDNFQSRRPNTSFCFLDIRSPGLGDTAMYLCATSRDRVREGAFFGPGTRLTVL.

This chain joins TRBV7-2 and TRBJ2-2; 9 nucleotides agree with TRBD1. Unmatched junction bases numbered 6, after V lost 4 bases and J lost 0 bases. This CDR3 comprises 17 residues. Looked up from germline, CDR1 is SGHTA and CDR2 is FQGNSA. Written as DNA, the CDR3 is TGTGCCAGCAGCTATAAACAGGGGGCTACGAACACCGGGGAGCTGTTTTTT. Translating it yields CASSYKQGATNTGELFF.

The rearrangement joins TRBV5-4 to TRBJ2-1; TRBD2 matches 10 bases. J was trimmed by 5 bases and V by 0 bases; bases with no gene match: 5. Germline CDR1 SGHNT, CDR2 YYREEE (reference sequence). CDR3 length: 16 residues. Here the CDR3 DNA reads TGTGCCAGCAGCTTGGGCCTAGCGGGAGCCGACAATGAGCAGTTCTTC. It translates to CASSLGLAGADNEQFF.

The chain has TRBV6-5 and TRBJ2-3, with 7 bases aligning to TRBD1. V was pared by 4 bases and J by 1 base, with 5 bases of the junction left unmatched. The CDR3 contains 15 residues. The V gene's germline CDR1 is MNHEY and CDR2 SVGAGI. CDR3 sequence reads: CASSSGDRRTDTQYF. The CDR3 DNA follows: TGTGCCAGCAGTTCCGGGGACAGACGCACAGATACGCAGTATTTT.

The V call is TRBV28, the J call TRBJ1-2, with unresolved D. Germline lookup yields CDR1 MDHEN and CDR2 SYDVKM. The CDR3 loop spans 11 amino acids. The V and J ends lost 5 bases and 10 bases respectively, with 11 bases between them. The CDR3 reads CASSRLRDYTF. The CDR3 DNA follows: TGTGCCAGCAGTCGACTGAGAGACTACACCTTC.

The chain combines TRBV7-2 with TRBJ2-5, with 7 bases aligning to TRBD1. The CDR3 sequence is 16 residues long. The germline V gene encodes CDR1 SGHTA and CDR2 FQGNSA. The trim removed 4 bases at V and 1 base at J, leaving 9 bases unmatched. CDR3 region: CASSYPGQRIQETQYF. CDR3 DNA: TGTGCCAGCAGCTACCCGGGACAGCGAATCCAAGAGACCCAGTACTTC. Together with reference TRBV7-2 and TRBJ2-5, the CDR3 gives the full variable domain: GAGVSQSPSNKVTEKGKDVELRCDPISGHTALYWYRQSLGQGLEFLIYFQGNSAPDKSGLPSDRFSAERTGGSVSTLTIQRTQQEDSAVYLCASSYPGQRIQETQYFGPGTRLLVL.